This T cell receptor (beta chain) was sequenced in a study of cytomegalovirus exposure and HLA in healthy donors. Donors sampled were nominally healthy, though unrecorded immune exposures were likely. It was with 60 Vbeta and 13 Jbeta primers that the PCR ran. Libraries were prepared by immunoSEQ multiplex PCR; TCRdb keeps only in-frame clonotypes and omits some of them. The data hold 170,000 or so clones, with less than 80% observed a single time. Germline CDR1 MNHEY, CDR2 SMNVEV (reference sequence). Between the trimmed V and J ends, which lost 3 bases and 0 bases, there was a span of 12 bases. The CDR3 is 16 amino acids.

This chain uses TRBV27 with TRBJ2-4, with D perhaps TRBD2 (6 bases). Sequenced material: PBMCs. The TCR sequence derives from a woman in her 40s in good health and CMV-seronegative. The CDR3 coding sequence is TGTGCCAGCAGTTTTTCGGGAGTTATAGCCAAAAACATTCAGTACTTC. Protein: CASSFSGVIAKNIQYF.